This T cell receptor beta chain was recorded in a study of Ad26.COV2.S vaccination and SARS-CoV-2 variants. Profiling relied on immunoSEQ multiplex PCR, and the TCRdb table lists in-frame clones only, not all of them. The table includes a few hundred thousand clones, 87% detected once. This sample's treatment: over 15 received Ad26.COV2.S at low or high dose, single or two shots; about 5 received placebo; per-sample allocation not given. The study sampled participants on day 63 after the first vaccine or placebo injection. The CDR3 runs to 15 residues. CDR1 is SGDLS, CDR2 YYNGEE, per germline. The V gene end was trimmed by 3 bases and the J gene end by 5 bases; junction bases not matched to a gene: 8.

The chain combines TRBV9 with TRBJ2-1, with TRBD2 matching 7 bases. Here the sequenced sample was peripheral blood, taken in a trial of Ad26.COV2.S vaccine versus placebo. This receptor was taken from a person aged 18 to 59 who received the Ad26.COV2.S COVID-19 vaccine or a placebo. CDR3 region: CASSAAGDPDNEQFF. The CDR3 region has the DNA TGTGCCAGCAGCGCGGCGGGAGACCCGGACAATGAGCAGTTCTTC.